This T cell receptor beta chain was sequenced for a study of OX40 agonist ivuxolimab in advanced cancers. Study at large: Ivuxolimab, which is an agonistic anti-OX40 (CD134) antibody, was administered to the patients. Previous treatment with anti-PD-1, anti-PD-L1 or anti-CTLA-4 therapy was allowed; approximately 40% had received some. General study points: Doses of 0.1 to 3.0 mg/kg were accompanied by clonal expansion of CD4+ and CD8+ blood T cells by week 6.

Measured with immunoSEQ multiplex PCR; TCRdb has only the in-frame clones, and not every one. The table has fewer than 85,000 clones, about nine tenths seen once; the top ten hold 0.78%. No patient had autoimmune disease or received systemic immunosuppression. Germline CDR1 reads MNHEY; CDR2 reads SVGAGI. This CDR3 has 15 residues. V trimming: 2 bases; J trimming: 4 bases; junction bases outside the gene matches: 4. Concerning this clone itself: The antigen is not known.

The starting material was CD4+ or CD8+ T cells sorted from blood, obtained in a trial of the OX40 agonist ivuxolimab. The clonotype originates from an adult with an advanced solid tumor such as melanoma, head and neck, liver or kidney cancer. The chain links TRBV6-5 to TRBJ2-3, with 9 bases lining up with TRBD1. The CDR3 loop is CASSYTRDRADTQYF. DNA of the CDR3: TGTGCCAGCAGTTACACCCGGGACAGGGCAGATACGCAGTATTTT.